These T cell receptor beta chains were read from a single sample in a study of TIL therapy for anti-PD-1-resistant metastatic lung cancer. Sequencing used immunoSEQ multiplex PCR; TCRdb keeps in-frame clones, though not all of them. The data hold tens of thousands of clones, with roughly 63% observed a single time. Sequenced material: tumor tissue, taken at baseline. The receptor set was obtained from a woman aged 25-85 years with non-small cell lung cancer. CDR3s include the opening cysteine and the closing phenylalanine or tryptophan. D genes are given only for firm matches. Clone sizes are given selectively: once, few, many, or a class where the clone is expanded.

>TRBV11-2|-|TRBJ1-1|-
CASSFQFRTEAFF
TGTGCCAGCAGCTTTCAGTTTCGCACTGAAGCTTTCTTT
>TRBV4-1|-|TRBJ2-7|TRBD2
CASSPGTTSAEQYF
TGTGCCAGCAGCCCCGGGACTACTTCTGCCGAGCAGTACTTC
>TRBV12-5|-|TRBJ1-1|-
CASGLGFTEAFF
TGTGCTAGTGGTTTGGGGTTCACTGAAGCTTTCTTT
>TRBV6-5|-|TRBJ1-1|-
CASSYGQGVPNTEAFF
TGTGCCAGCAGTTACGGGCAGGGCGTCCCGAACACTGAAGCTTTCTTT
>TRBV6-1|-|TRBJ2-3|TRBD2
CASLSSGRRDTQYF
TGTGCCAGCTTATCTAGCGGGCGGCGGGATACGCAGTATTTT
>TRBV28|-|TRBJ2-7|-
CASSLDRGLAYEQYF
TGTGCCAGCAGTCTGGACAGAGGATTAGCCTACGAGCAGTACTTC
>TRBV5-1|few|TRBJ2-4|TRBD1
CASSLGRDSDIQYF
TGCGCCAGCAGCTTGGGTCGGGACAGCGACATTCAGTACTTC
>TRBV21-1|once|TRBJ2-7|-
CASSKRGLAGAYEQYF
TGTGCCAGCAGCAAACGGGGACTAGCGGGAGCCTACGAGCAGTACTTC
>TRBV6-5|few|TRBJ2-1|TRBD2
CETREGNEQFF
TGTGAGACGCGGGAGGGCAATGAGCAGTTCTTC
>TRBV6-4|-|TRBJ1-1|TRBD1
CASSLRGMGEAFF
TGTGCCAGCAGTCTCAGGGGGATGGGTGAAGCTTTCTTT
>TRBV6-5|many|TRBJ2-5|-
CASSYSIGGGETQYF
TGTGCCAGCAGTTACTCGATTGGGGGCGGAGAGACCCAGTACTTC
>TRBV6-5|-|TRBJ1-1|TRBD1
CASSRSDRASEAFF
TGTGCCAGCAGTCGATCGGACAGGGCTTCGGAAGCTTTCTTT
>TRBV19|-|TRBJ2-5|-
CASSTLTEETQYF
TGTGCCAGTAGCACCCTTACCGAGGAGACCCAGTACTTC
>TRBV6-5|-|TRBJ1-1|-
CASSLQGIATEAFF
TGTGCCAGCTCGTTGCAGGGTATCGCGACTGAAGCTTTCTTT
>TRBV11-2|-|TRBJ2-1|-
CASSHPVQFF
TGTGCCAGCAGCCACCCGGTCCAGTTCTTC
>TRBV19|once|TRBJ2-2|-
CASSSLHNTGELFF
TGTGCCAGTAGTTCCTTACATAACACCGGGGAGCTGTTTTTT
>TRBV6-5|-|TRBJ2-1|TRBD2
CASSYSGAGVSYEQFF
TGTGCCAGCAGTTACTCAGGGGCGGGAGTAAGCTATGAGCAGTTCTTC
>TRBV18|few|TRBJ1-2|-
CASSPPNGGYTF
TGTGCCAGCTCACCACCGAACGGGGGCTACACCTTC
>TRBV5-6|few|TRBJ1-1|TRBD1
CASSLVDRGRAFF
TGTGCCAGCAGCTTGGTGGACAGGGGGCGAGCTTTCTTT
>TRBV10-3|once|TRBJ1-2|-
CAISEAGRDYGYTF
TGTGCCATCAGTGAGGCGGGACGGGACTATGGCTACACCTTC
>TRBV4-1|-|TRBJ2-3|-
CASSQDRTADTQYF
TGCGCCAGCAGCCAAGATAGGACCGCAGATACGCAGTATTTT
>TRBV6-6|-|TRBJ2-7|TRBD1
CASSYRGGNEQYF
TGTGCCAGCAGCTACAGGGGTGGGAACGAGCAGTACTTC
>TRBV30|-|TRBJ1-1|-
CAWGQGDTEAFF
TGTGCCTGGGGGCAAGGCGACACTGAAGCTTTCTTT
>TRBV10-2|-|TRBJ1-3|-
CASRESSGNTIYF
TGCGCCAGCAGAGAGAGCTCTGGAAACACCATATATTTT